A single sample is the source of the 19 T cell receptor beta chains below, sequenced in a study of cytomegalovirus exposure and HLA in healthy donors. PCR primers comprised 60 Vbeta and 13 Jbeta primers. Using immunoSEQ multiplex PCR, the repertoire was profiled, and TCRdb retains in-frame clones only, with some absent. The table includes under 200,000 clones, 80% to 85% detected once. The sample taken for sequencing was PBMCs. Receptor source: a human donor in good health.

The chain uses TRBV6-5 and TRBJ1-2, with a possible D match to TRBD1 (6 bases). The germline gives CDR1 MNHEY, CDR2 SVGAGI. The CDR3 is 15 amino acids. Between the trimmed V and J ends, which lost 4 bases and 2 bases, there was a span of 14 bases. CDR3 sequence: CASSSQGSPNYGYTF. CDR3 in DNA: TGTGCCAGCAGTTCACAGGGTAGTCCCAACTATGGCTACACCTTC.

The chain employs TRBV25-1 and TRBJ1-1; TRBD1 agrees at 10 bases. The CDR3 runs to 16 residues. Germline trimming cut 3 bases from V and 6 bases from J; bases unmatched to any gene: 10. Germline V gene sequence: CDR1 MGHDK, CDR2 SYGVNS. The CDR3 loop reads CASSDYISGTGAEAFF. The CDR3 region has the DNA TGTGCCAGCAGTGATTACATAAGCGGGACAGGGGCTGAAGCTTTCTTT.

CDR3 amino acids: CASSLVGLTGVQETQYF. CDR3 coding DNA: TGTGCCAGCAGCTTAGTTGGGTTAACGGGAGTACAAGAGACCCAGTACTTC. This rearrangement joins TRBV13 to TRBJ2-5, with a weak D call TRBD2 (6 bases). The CDR3 spans 17 residues. V shed 1 base and J shed 2 bases, with 17 bases lying between them. CDR1 is PRHDT and CDR2 is FYEKMQ in the germline V gene (reference sequence). Full variable domain (remainder filled in from reference TRBV13 and TRBJ2-5): AAGVIQSPRHLIKEKRETATLKCYPIPRHDTVYWYQQGPGQDPQFLISFYEKMQSDKGSIPDRFSAQQFSDYHSELNMSSLELGDSALYFCASSLVGLTGVQETQYFGPGTRLLVL.

The V and J genes are TRBV14 and TRBJ2-4; 7 bases map to TRBD2. V lost 4 bases to trimming and J lost 8 bases; unmatched junction nucleotides: 8. The CDR3 covers 14 residues. CDR1 SGHDN and CDR2 FVKESK come from the germline V gene. As DNA, the CDR3 is TGTGCCAGCAGCCCAACCGGGACTACCTACATTCAGTACTTC. It yields the protein CASSPTGTTYIQYF.

The chain is built from TRBV5-4 and TRBJ2-6, with 11 bases matching TRBD1. Trimming removed 9 bases from V and 16 bases from J; junction bases left unmatched: 12. Germline V gives CDR1 SGHNT, CDR2 YYREEE (reference sequence). This CDR3 is 13 amino acids long. The CDR3 DNA reads as TGTGCCACCGAGGGACAGGGGGACCCACGGCTGACTTTC. Translation: CATEGQGDPRLTF.

The chain is built from TRBV11-2 and TRBJ2-5, with a tentative D call TRBD2 (5 bases). CDR1 and CDR2 from the germline V gene are SGHAT and FQNNGV. This CDR3 comprises 15 residues. V lost 0 bases and J lost 5, with 13 bases in between. The CDR3 bases are TGTGCCAGCAGCTTAGATCCGGGGTGGAGGGAGACCCAGTACTTC. Amino acids: CASSLDPGWRETQYF.

The chain recombines TRBV19 with TRBJ1-1; D unresolved. The CDR3 contains 11 residues. V was cut by 11 bases and J by 5 bases, with 12 bases left in between. Germline assignment: CDR1 LNHDA and CDR2 SQIVND (reference sequence). DNA of the CDR3: TGTGCCTCCCCTCCCGGGACTGAAGCTTTCTTT. Translated: CASPPGTEAFF.

The chain uses TRBV7-9 and TRBJ2-3; D not certain. The CDR3 length is 13 residues. The V end lost 1 base, the J end lost 5 bases, and 7 bases lay between the germline ends. Germline CDR1 reads SEHNR; CDR2 reads FQNEAQ (reference sequence). As DNA, the CDR3 is TGTGCCAGCAGCTTAGACAATGGAGATACGCAGTATTTT. Its translation: CASSLDNGDTQYF.

The chain recombines TRBV5-1 with TRBJ2-3, with a tentative D call TRBD2 (5 bases). V was trimmed by 8 bases and J by 4 bases, leaving 17 bases between them. CDR1 is SGHRS and CDR2 is YFSETQ in the germline V gene. This CDR3 has 14 amino acids. CDR3 sequence (DNA): TGCGCCAGGGCCCGGGATCCCCATTCAGATACGCAGTATTTT. This translates into CARARDPHSDTQYF. Combining the CDR3 with reference TRBV5-1 and TRBJ2-3 gives the whole variable domain KAGVTQTPRYLIKTRGQQVTLSCSPISGHRSVSWYQQTPGQGLQFLFEYFSETQRNKGNFPGRFSGRQFSNSRSEMNVSTLELGDSALYLCARARDPHSDTQYFGPGTRLTVL.

The chain uses TRBV5-6 and TRBJ1-2; D is unclear. The CDR3 loop spans 13 amino acids. Germline CDR1 is SGHDT and CDR2 is YYEEEE. V gave up 1 base and J gave up 4 bases, with 8 bases separating them. Here the CDR3 reads CASSLKGAYGYTF. DNA for the CDR3: TGTGCCAGCAGCTTGAAGGGAGCCTATGGCTACACCTTC.

The gene calls are TRBV6-5 and TRBJ2-7, with D possibly matching TRBD1 (6 bases). Germline V gives CDR1 MNHEY, CDR2 SVGAGI. This CDR3 contains 15 residues. Between the trimmed V and J ends, which lost 6 bases and 3 bases, there was a span of 18 bases. Here the CDR3 reads CASRRGRDNIYEQYF. Here the CDR3 DNA reads TGTGCCAGCAGACGAGGTCGGGACAACATCTACGAGCAGTACTTC.

The CDR3 bases are TGTGCCAGCAGGCACAGGGGGCTCAATGAGCAGTTCTTC. Encoded protein: CASRHRGLNEQFF. The chain combines TRBV7-9 with TRBJ2-1; TRBD1 aligns across 9 bases. This CDR3 region has 13 residues. CDR1 SEHNR and CDR2 FQNEAQ come from the germline V gene (reference sequence). After removal of 6 bases from V and 6 bases from J, the junction contained 3 bases not matched to a gene.

The rearrangement joins TRBV9 to TRBJ1-2; 7 nucleotides line up with TRBD1. CDR1 SGDLS and CDR2 YYNGEE come from the germline V gene. The CDR3 has 15 amino acids. After removal of 4 bases from V and 4 bases from J, the junction contained 10 bases not matched to a gene. The CDR3 nucleotides read TGTGCCAGCAGCCCCCAAACTGGGGACAGCTATGGCTACACCTTC. Residues: CASSPQTGDSYGYTF.

CDR3 coding DNA: TGTGCCAGCAGTTTCGGGACTAGCGGAGAGACCCAGTACTTC. It codes for CASSFGTSGETQYF. The J gene is TRBJ2-5, the V gene TRBV6-5, with TRBD2 matching 11 bases. The CDR3 has 14 residues. The germline CDR1 and CDR2 sequences are MNHEY and SVGAGI. The V gene end was trimmed by 4 bases and the J gene end by 4 bases; junction bases not matched to a gene: 2.

The chain has TRBV25-1 and TRBJ1-5, with D maybe TRBD1 (5 bases). The germline gives CDR1 MGHDK, CDR2 SYGVNS. V was shortened by 1 base and J by 2 bases, with 6 bases between the two germline ends. The CDR3 extends over 14 amino acids. CDR3 nucleotide sequence: TGTGCCAGCAGTGAATCAGGGCGCAATCAGCCCCAGCATTTT. The encoded protein is CASSESGRNQPQHF.

V and J are TRBV27 and TRBJ1-1, with D unresolved. The V end lost 6 bases, the J end lost 3 bases, and 8 bases lay between the germline ends. In germline, CDR1 is MNHEY, CDR2 SMNVEV (reference sequence). This CDR3 has 12 amino acids. The CDR3 DNA reads TGTGCCAGCAGAGGAGAGGACACTGAAGCTTTCTTT. This codes for CASRGEDTEAFF.

The chain carries TRBV6-5 and TRBJ2-3; the match to TRBD2 covers 7 bases. This CDR3 contains 14 residues. The germline CDR1 and CDR2 sequences are MNHEY and SVGAGI. J gave up 4 bases and V 10 bases, and 11 bases lay outside the gene matches. CDR3 residues: CATKLAEGADTQYF. DNA for the CDR3: TGTGCCACTAAGCTAGCGGAGGGAGCAGATACGCAGTATTTT.

The rearrangement links TRBV11-2 to TRBJ2-5; TRBD2 might be the D (7 bases). V lost 6 bases to trimming and J lost 5 bases, with 19 bases between them. This CDR3 is built from 15 residues. Germline lookup yields CDR1 SGHAT and CDR2 FQNNGV. CDR3 residues: CASSTGGGAGETQYF. The CDR3 DNA reads TGTGCCAGCAGTACTGGAGGGGGGGCCGGCGAGACCCAGTACTTC.

With regard to this clone: Other DNA variants within this sample encode the same CDR3. V is TRBV6-5 and J is TRBJ2-3; TRBD2 is a possible D gene (5 bases). Trimming took off 6 bases at V and 3 bases at J, with 7 bases between the two ends. Per germline, CDR1 MNHEY and CDR2 SVGAGI. The length of the CDR3 is 12 residues. The CDR3 DNA sequence: TGTGCCAGCAGCCGCGGGACAGATACGCAGTATTTT. It is translated as CASSRGTDTQYF.